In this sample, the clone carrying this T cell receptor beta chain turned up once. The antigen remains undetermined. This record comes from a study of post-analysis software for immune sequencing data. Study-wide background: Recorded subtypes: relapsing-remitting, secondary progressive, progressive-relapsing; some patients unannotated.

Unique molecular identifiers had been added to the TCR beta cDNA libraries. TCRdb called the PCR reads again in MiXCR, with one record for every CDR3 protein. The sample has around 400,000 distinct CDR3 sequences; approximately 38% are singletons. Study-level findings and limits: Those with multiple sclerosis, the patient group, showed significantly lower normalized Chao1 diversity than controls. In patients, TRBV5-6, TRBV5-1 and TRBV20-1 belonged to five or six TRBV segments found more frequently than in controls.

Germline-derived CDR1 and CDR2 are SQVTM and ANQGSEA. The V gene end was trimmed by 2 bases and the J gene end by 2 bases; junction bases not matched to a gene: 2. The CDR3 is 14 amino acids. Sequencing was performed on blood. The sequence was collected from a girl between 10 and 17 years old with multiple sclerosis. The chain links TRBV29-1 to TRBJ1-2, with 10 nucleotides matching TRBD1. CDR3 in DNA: TGCAGCGTTGAAACGGACAGGGGGAACTATGGCTACACCTTC. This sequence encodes CSVETDRGNYGYTF.